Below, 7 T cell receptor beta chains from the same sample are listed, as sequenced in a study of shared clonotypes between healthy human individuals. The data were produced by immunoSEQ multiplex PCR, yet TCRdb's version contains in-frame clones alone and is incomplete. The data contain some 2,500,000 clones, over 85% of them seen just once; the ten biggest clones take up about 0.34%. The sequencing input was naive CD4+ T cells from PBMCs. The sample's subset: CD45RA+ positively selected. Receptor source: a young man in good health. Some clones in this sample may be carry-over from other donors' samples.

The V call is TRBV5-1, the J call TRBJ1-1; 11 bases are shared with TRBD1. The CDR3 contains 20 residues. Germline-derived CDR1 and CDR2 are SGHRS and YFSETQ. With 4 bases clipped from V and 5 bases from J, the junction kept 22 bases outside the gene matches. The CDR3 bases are TGCGCCAGCAGCCCGGGAATAGGGACGGACAGGGGGCGCATGGATACTGAAGCTTTCTTT. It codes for CASSPGIGTDRGRMDTEAFF. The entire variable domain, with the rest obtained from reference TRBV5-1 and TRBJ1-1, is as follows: KAGVTQTPRYLIKTRGQQVTLSCSPISGHRSVSWYQQTPGQGLQFLFEYFSETQRNKGNFPGRFSGRQFSNSRSEMNVSTLELGDSALYLCASSPGIGTDRGRMDTEAFFGQGTRLTVV.

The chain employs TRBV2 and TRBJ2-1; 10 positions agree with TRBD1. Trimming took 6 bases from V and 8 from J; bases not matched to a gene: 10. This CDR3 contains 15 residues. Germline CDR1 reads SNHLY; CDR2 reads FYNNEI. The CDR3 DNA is TGTGCCAGCAGATACGGACAGGGGGTCATCTATGAGCAGTTCTTC. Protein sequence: CASRYGQGVIYEQFF.

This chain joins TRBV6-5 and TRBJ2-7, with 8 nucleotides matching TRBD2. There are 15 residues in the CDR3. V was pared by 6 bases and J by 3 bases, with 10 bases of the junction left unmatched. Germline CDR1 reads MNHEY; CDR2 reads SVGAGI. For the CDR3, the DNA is TGTGCCAGCAGCCTGAGGGTAGCGGGAAGCTACGAGCAGTACTTC. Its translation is CASSLRVAGSYEQYF.

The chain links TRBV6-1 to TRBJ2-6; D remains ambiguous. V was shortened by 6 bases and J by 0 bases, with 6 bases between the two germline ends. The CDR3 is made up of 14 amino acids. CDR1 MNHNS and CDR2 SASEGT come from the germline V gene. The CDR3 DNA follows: TGTGCCAGCAGGATGGTCTCTGGGGCCAACGTCCTGACTTTC. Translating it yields CASRMVSGANVLTF.

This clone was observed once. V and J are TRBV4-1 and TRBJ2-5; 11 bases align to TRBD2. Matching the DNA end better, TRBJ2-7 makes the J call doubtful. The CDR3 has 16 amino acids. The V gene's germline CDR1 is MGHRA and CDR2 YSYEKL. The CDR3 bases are TGCGCCAGCAGCGATCAAGGTCTAGCGGGAGGCTACGAGCAGTACTTC. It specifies CASSDQGLAGGYEQYF.

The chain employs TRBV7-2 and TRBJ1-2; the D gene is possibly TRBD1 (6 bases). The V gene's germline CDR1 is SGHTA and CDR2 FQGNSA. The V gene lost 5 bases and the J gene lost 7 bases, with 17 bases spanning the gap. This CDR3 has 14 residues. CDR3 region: CASSPLRGGLGYTF. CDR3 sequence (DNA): TGTGCCAGCAGCCCTCTAAGAGGGGGGCTTGGCTACACCTTC.

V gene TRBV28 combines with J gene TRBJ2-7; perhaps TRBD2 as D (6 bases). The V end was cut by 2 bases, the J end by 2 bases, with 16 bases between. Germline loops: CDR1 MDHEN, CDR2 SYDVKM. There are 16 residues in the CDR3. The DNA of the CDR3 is TGTGCCAGCAGTTTAAGGGCCCGTAGCGGAACCTACGAGCAGTACTTC. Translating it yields CASSLRARSGTYEQYF.